This T cell receptor (beta chain) was obtained from a study of T cell responses to AZD1222 COVID-19 vaccine (dated by TCRdb to the early 2020s). In the study overall: AZD1222 recipients whose second dose came at about 4 weeks and those whose second dose came at about 12 weeks were combined into one group, since spike-specific TCR depth and breadth did not differ between the two schedules. A total of just over 230 trial participants underwent TCR sequencing, of whom 200 to 220 had received two doses of AZD1222 and approximately 26 had received two doses of the MenACWY control vaccine. Enrollment into the trials was organized by age into subgroups of 18-55, 56-69 and 70-plus years, and those subgroups contained roughly 150, 30 and 60 TCR-sequenced participants, respectively. The study at large found these results: Nearly half of unique spike-specific TCRs reportedly recognized epitopes outside regions mutated in the B.1.351 and B.1.1.7 variants. Most participants were white British and females outnumbered males, and the authors suggested that clonal diversity may have been underestimated. Conclusions about previously exposed vaccinees were limited because only 6 or 7 AZD1222 recipients were SARS-CoV-2 seropositive at baseline. Vaccine-associated CD4 TCRs spanned the whole spike protein, with dominant responses in regions 160-218 and 743-854. A significant rise in spike-specific TCR breadth and depth was observed after two AZD1222 doses relative to day 0 and relative to MenACWY recipients. In the small 56-69-year group, the increase in depth fell short of significance, most likely because of low power. Because no samples from the day 14 peak response were available, repertoires could be characterized only after the peak T cell response.

Reading the label with the study, this specimen's time point is: baseline before first vaccination. Samples from vaccinated people were obtained from the UK trials COV001 and COV002, which included a single-blind randomized controlled phase 2/3 trial of AZD1222 (ChAdOx1 nCoV-19) in healthy adults. Trial participant PBMC samples were collected at day 0 and day 28 after the second dose for TCRbeta chain sequencing. The CDR3 regions of human TCRbeta chains were analyzed by immunosequencing. The original methods were these. TCRs in the repertoires were compared against a reference library of SARS-CoV-2-specific TCRs that had been generated with the MIRA antigen-specificity platform. Breadth meant the fraction of unique TCRs that were SARS-CoV-2-associated, whereas depth meant the fraction of total T cells that were SARS-CoV-2-associated. Using the MIRA data, each spike-specific TCR was mapped to the spike region that the TCR reacts to and placed in a CD4 or CD8 class. Log10-transformed breadth and depth values were compared by one-way ANOVA with Sidak's multiple comparisons tests. The source is immuneACCESS, and TCRdb retained only in-frame sequences with V and J called. Part of the clones is not carried over; for the studies checked, unresolved V genes explain less than half of this, and the remainder is unexplained. Clone size and V and J calls were adopted from that table, with D and trimming inferred from the DNA. The sample contains more than 90,000 clones, 65% to 85% of them found a single time. Clones ranked in the top ten supply around 9.9% of the sample.

This clone was detected only once. Its antigen has not been determined. Within one base of it there is no much larger clone, and no base qualities were kept. Based on the germline V gene (reference sequence), the CDR1 and CDR2 sequences are SEHNR and FQNEAQ. A distance of 11 bases separates the germline ends of V and J, which lose 9 bases and 5 bases respectively. Taken from cysteine to phenylalanine, the CDR3 has 12 residues. Only the CDR3 portion is preserved as DNA: 36 bases, with reading frame beginning at the first base. Here the sequenced sample was peripheral blood, taken on day 0 of AZD1222 vaccination. The TCR sequence derives from an adult in good health. The chain uses TRBV7-9 and TRBJ1-5; TRBD1 is possibly the D segment (5 matching bases). The DNA reads TGTGCCAGTTGCAGGGAGGATCAGCCCCAGCATTTT. Its coded protein is CASCREDQPQHF. The full variable domain, with segments outside the CDR3 supplied by the reference TRBV7-9 and TRBJ1-5 proteins, appears as DTGVSQNPRHKITKRGQNVTFRCDPISEHNRLYWYRQTLGQGPEFLTYFQNEAQLEKSRLLSDRFSAERPKGSFSTLEIQRTEQGDSAMYLCASCREDQPQHFGDGTRLSIL.